One sample yielded the 9 T cell receptor beta chains listed below, sequenced in a study of cytomegalovirus exposure and HLA in healthy donors. 13 Jbeta primers and 60 Vbeta primers were used for the PCR. Only in-frame clones appear in the TCRdb table, and some are missing; sequencing was by immunoSEQ multiplex PCR. The sample shows roughly 180,000 clones, 80% to 90% of them seen only once. Source material: PBMCs. Every receptor here comes from a woman aged 18-29 years in good health and CMV-seronegative.

The table lists this clone with a count of one. The chain links TRBV18 to TRBJ2-5, with TRBD2 identical over 7 bases. Per germline, CDR1 KGHSH and CDR2 LQKENI. The CDR3 is 12 amino acids. Trimming cost V 4 bases and J 5 bases; bases outside gene matches: 1. DNA for the CDR3: TGTGCCAGCTCACGAGCGGGGGAGACCCAGTACTTC. Translating it yields CASSRAGETQYF.

The V and J genes are TRBV6-6 and TRBJ2-5, with no clear D. Gene TRBJ2-7 matches the end of the DNA better, so the J call may be wrong. This CDR3 region has 12 residues. The germline V gene encodes CDR1 MNHNY and CDR2 SVGAGI (reference sequence). The CDR3 DNA is TGTGCCAGCAGTTCCACGAACTACGAGCAGTACTTC. This encodes CASSSTNYEQYF.

The chain links TRBV28 to TRBJ2-3; 11 nucleotides match TRBD2. After removal of 5 bases from V and 5 bases from J, the junction contained 9 bases not matched to a gene. Looked up from germline, CDR1 is MDHEN and CDR2 is SYDVKM. The CDR3 has 16 residues. CDR3 loop: CASSPIAGGPQDTQYF. CDR3 in DNA: TGTGCCAGCAGTCCTATAGCGGGAGGGCCTCAAGATACGCAGTATTTT. Using reference TRBV28 and TRBJ2-3 for the parts outside the CDR3, the full variable domain is DVKVTQSSRYLVKRTGEKVFLECVQDMDHENMFWYRQDPGLGLRLIYFSYDVKMKEKGDIPEGYSVSREKKERFSLILESASTNQTSMYLCASSPIAGGPQDTQYFGPGTRLTVL.

This clone was detected only a few times. The chain carries TRBV6-1 and TRBJ2-7; TRBD2 aligns across 11 bases. CDR1 and CDR2 (germline): MNHNS, SASEGT. The CDR3 is 14 residues long. Losses at the gene ends were 6 bases for V and 5 bases for J; bases not matched to a gene: 6. The CDR3 region is CASSTSGRGHEQYF. In DNA form, the CDR3 reads TGTGCCAGCAGCACTAGCGGGAGAGGGCACGAGCAGTACTTC.

This chain connects TRBV28 to TRBJ1-1, with 9 bases lining up with TRBD1. There are 15 residues in the CDR3. The V and J ends lost 7 bases and 5 bases, in that order; junction bases with no gene match: 11. Germline CDR1 MDHEN, CDR2 SYDVKM. In nucleotides, the CDR3 is TGTGCCAGCACCCAGGGGGGACAGGGTCTTACTGAAGCTTTCTTT. This encodes CASTQGGQGLTEAFF.

This chain joins TRBV27 and TRBJ1-1, with 12 bases lining up with TRBD1. The trim removed 5 bases at V and 4 bases at J, leaving 14 bases unmatched. Germline V gene sequence: CDR1 MNHEY, CDR2 SMNVEV (reference sequence). The CDR3 has 18 amino acids. Here the CDR3 reads CASSLPPRDRGQGTEAFF. For the CDR3, the DNA is TGTGCCAGCAGTCTTCCCCCCCGGGACAGGGGGCAGGGCACTGAAGCTTTCTTT.

In DNA, the CDR3 is TGTGCCAGCAGTTCTATTGTGGACAGGGGTCATGGCTACACCTTC. It specifies CASSSIVDRGHGYTF. V is TRBV6-5 and J is TRBJ1-2, with 9 bases aligning to TRBD1. In germline, CDR1 is MNHEY, CDR2 SVGAGI. V dropped 4 bases and J dropped 6; count of bases not matched to a gene: 9. This CDR3 spans 15 amino acids.

The chain carries TRBV6-5 and TRBJ1-6; 7 bases map to TRBD1. Germline V gene sequence: CDR1 MNHEY, CDR2 SVGAGI. CDR3 length: 14 amino acids. V gave up 5 bases and J gave up 6 bases; unmatched junction bases: 4. The CDR3 is CASSRDRINSPLHF. The CDR3 DNA reads TGTGCCAGCAGTCGGGACAGAATTAATTCACCCCTCCACTTT.

This rearrangement joins TRBV6-6 to TRBJ1-1, with D maybe TRBD1 (5 bases). V was pared by 6 bases and J by 2 bases, with 16 bases between. Germline V gene lookup returns CDR1 MNHNY and CDR2 SVGAGI (reference sequence). The CDR3 contains 15 residues. CDR3 DNA sequence: TGTGCCAGCAGGCCACCGCTCAGGGTTAACACTGAAGCTTTCTTT. This codes for CASRPPLRVNTEAFF.